This T cell receptor beta chain is from a study of regulatory T cells in long-lasting Graves disease (dated by TCRdb to 2020 to 2022). As for the study more broadly: Patients with newly diagnosed Graves' disease had been on antithyroid drugs for under 3 months. Peripheral blood TCR sequencing and RNA sequencing compared persistent Graves' disease patients with newly diagnosed Graves' disease patients. The study was conducted in China and was registered as a clinical trial. A total of around 35 samples underwent TCR sequencing, from roughly 13 patients with persistent Graves' disease and 20 or so patients with newly diagnosed Graves' disease.

What the study reported, not specific to this receptor: Persistent Graves' disease patients showed lower TCR Shannon entropy and fewer highly expanded clones than newly diagnosed patients, suggesting clonal expansion. Peripheral blood alone was examined, since thyroid tissue, which constituted the primary lesion, could not be accessed. Sequencing and analysis were restricted to the TCR beta chain. The small sample size was acknowledged by the authors as a limitation that may reduce accuracy. A larger number of public clonotypes was shared among persistent patients (fewer than 3,000) than among newly diagnosed patients (approximately 1,000).

Interpreted using the paper, the time point label stands for: newly diagnosed GD, antithyroid drugs for less than 3 months. RNA was extracted from PBMCs in TRIzol for both TCR sequencing and RNA sequencing. The diagnosis of Graves' disease was made according to American Thyroid Association guidelines. Patients were recruited from an endocrinology department in Xi'an, China. Each patient gave around 9 milliliters of peripheral blood, collected in an EDTA anticoagulant tube. Ficoll Paque Plus density gradient separation was used to isolate PBMCs, and no further T cell sorting was performed. RNA quality was checked with an Agilent 2100 Bioanalyzer and agarose gel, and concentration with a NanoDrop 2000. To prepare the library, multiplex PCR was applied. The data were produced on an Illumina HiSeq 4000. iRepertoire HTBI primers and Arm-PCR amplification of CDR3 regions were used to construct TCR beta libraries. Gel purification was performed on PCR products prior to sequencing. Per the authors' processing: Gene usage analysis of CDR3 amino acid clonotypes relied on the roughly 60 TRBV and 13 to 15 TRBJ segments identified across samples. COPE and FqMerger were used to merge the filtered high-quality paired reads into contigs. BLAST was used to align contigs to IMGT TRBV, TRBD and TRBJ reference genes, and CDR3 was defined according to IMGT. Any clonotype with a frequency above 0.1% was counted as a highly expanded clone. Shannon entropy served as the measure of repertoire diversity, while the Gini coefficient captured V-J evenness. A clonotype was considered public if more than one individual shared it. Starting from the raw public reads, TCRdb applied fastp trimming at Q25, assembled clones with MiXCR and retained in-frame beta chains. Each CDR3 protein appears once, grouped with its most common genes and DNA. The V and J calls follow TCRdb's processing rather than the paper's. The sample table lists just over 600,000 distinct CDR3 sequences, roughly 15% of them with a count of one. The ten largest clones represent 15% to 20% of the sample.

Points on this clonotype: Its antigen is currently not known. No much larger clonotype is one base removed from it; base qualities were not supplied.

The same specimen was also included in a second study, on T cells in Graves' hyperthyroidism and ophthalmopathy. As that second study puts it: Stable Graves' hyperthyroidism was defined as the absence of progression to ophthalmopathy over 18 months of follow-up. Hyperthyroidism patients were newly diagnosed, with disease duration under 2 months, and aged 18 to 65 years. Exclusion was applied to patients with uncontrolled infections, other autoimmune diseases, pregnancy or lactation. Diagnoses were established on the basis of clinical symptoms, serum thyroxine and TRAb, thyroid ultrasound, and orbital computed tomography. The first round of RT-PCR for the TCR CDR3 was performed with the HTBI primer set and the Qiagen OneStep RT-PCR kit. Blood samples also contained most of the expanded thyroid clonotypes (frequency above 0.001), which suggests that blood repertoires may reflect thyroid immune responses. In cross-validation, a model built on a 13 V-J signature told ophthalmopathy apart from stable hyperthyroidism with less than 90% sensitivity and roughly 81% specificity, and in testing the same model reached 80%/75%. During validation, the model predicted progression to ophthalmopathy a median of around 6 months ahead of onset, with around 71% sensitivity and roughly 75% specificity. TCR V-J signatures able to tell the groups apart were searched for in a discovery cohort of 90 to 100 patients, of whom under 45 had Graves' ophthalmopathy and 57 had stable Graves' hyperthyroidism. An independent validation cohort of around 19 hyperthyroidism patients and about 15 patients who later progressed to ophthalmopathy tested prospective prediction of ophthalmopathy. The approximately 98 discovery patients were randomly divided into training and test sets at a 7:3 ratio. The study also compared thyroid tissue and blood T-cell repertoires from several Graves' hyperthyroidism patients. After sampling, hyperthyroidism patients received methimazole starting at 30 mg daily, and ophthalmopathy patients received high-dose intravenous methylprednisolone. Libraries were constructed in a second round of multiplex PCR, after which size selection and purification were carried out. Paired-end sequencing of the libraries was performed with 100 bp reads on an Illumina HiSeq2000. Raw data were processed with SOAPnuke, discarding reads with adapters, uncalled bases, mean Phred below 15, or no exact constant-primer or identifier match. High-quality paired reads were merged with COPE v1.2.5, and unique nucleotide sequences were defined as clonotypes. MiTCR v1.1 was used to align the clonotypes against IMGT TRBV, TRBD and TRBJ reference segments. Only V-J combinations with frequency above 0.0001, covering approximately 99% of repertoires, were analysed. The TCS score was defined as F50 (clonal expansion) divided by E x V (chaos), with BLOSUM62-based TCRdist calculated between CDR3 peptides within each V-J. Welch's t-statistics and random forest reduced several hundred V-J features to some 14, which were used in a naive Bayes classifier (R e1071). Sample size was not statistically predetermined, and blinding of investigators to group allocation was not performed. According to the paper, TCR Vbeta CDR3 sequencing was carried out on about 140 peripheral blood samples, which came from more than 40 ophthalmopathy, 70 to 80 hyperthyroidism and roughly 17 progressor patients.

The sequenced sample was peripheral blood mononuclear cells (PBMCs), obtained at new diagnosis, from a patient treated with antithyroid drugs. This sequence originates from a young woman with Graves disease. Donor details come from another sample of the same person, matched by shared clones.

The CDR3 reads CASSYQTGTGIATNEKLFF. DNA sequence: TGTGCCAGCAGTTATCAGACCGGGACAGGGATTGCAACTAATGAAAAACTGTTTTTT. The V gene is TRBV6-9 and the J gene is TRBJ1-4; 9 bases in the middle match TRBD1. The CDR3 runs 19 residues from the cysteine to the phenylalanine. Only the CDR3 region is kept as DNA, spanning 57 bases read in frame from base 1. CDR1 MNHGY and CDR2 SVAAGI are derived from the germline V gene. Relative to germline, V is missing 2 bases and J is missing 0 bases, with 10 bases of the junction outside any gene match.